The 20 T cell receptor beta chains below were found in one sample sequenced in a study of naive and memory T cell subsets. Study-level findings and limits: Possibly reflecting memory cells re-expressing CD45RA, a few larger clonotypes occurred in naive repertoires, especially CD8.

Their antigen targets remain unknown. Two oligonucleotides, mixed equimolar, formed the beta constant-region primer covering TRBC1 and TRBC2. Ligated cDNA was amplified by four rounds of PCR with nested alpha and beta constant-region primers and SP2. TCRdb re-derived calls from the UMI-ligation and nested PCR reads in MiXCR, one entry per CDR3 protein. The sample lists under 150,000 distinct CDR3 sequences, approximately 21% occurring once. Material for sequencing was naive CD8+ T cells from blood. The receptors were gathered from a human donor in good health.

There are a few counts of this clonotype. The genes are TRBV7-3 and TRBJ2-1; 10 bases align to TRBD2. Germline loops: CDR1 SGHTA, CDR2 FQGTGA. The junction had 29 bases not matched to a gene; V was cut back by 5 bases and J by 1 base. The length of the CDR3 is 24 residues. The CDR3 protein is CASSPQGPTGWEREGRWSYNEQFF. In DNA form, the CDR3 reads TGTGCCAGCAGCCCCCAAGGACCGACAGGGTGGGAGCGGGAGGGCCGGTGGTCCTACAATGAGCAGTTCTTC.

A word on this clonotype: An end of the junction does not agree with germline; a read error may underlie this. The chain couples TRBV7-8 to TRBJ2-2, with 9 bases fitting TRBD2. Germline lookup yields CDR1 SGHVS and CDR2 FQNEAQ. The CDR3 contains 17 residues. The CDR3 loop is CASSLVWREGNTGEPFF. Here the CDR3 DNA reads TGTGCCAGCAGCTTAGTTTGGCGGGAGGGGAACACCGGGGAGCCGTTTTTT.

Only a few counts were recorded for this clonotype. This sequence joins TRBV12-3 or TRBV12-4 and TRBJ2-3, with a weak D call TRBD2 (6 bases). The CDR3 length is 13 residues. V dropped 7 bases and J dropped 5 bases, with 13 bases sitting between them. CDR3 nucleotides: TGTGCCAGCACCCCGAGGGGACTAGATACGCAGTATTTT. Amino acid sequence: CASTPRGLDTQYF.

The V and J genes are TRBV28 and TRBJ2-3, with 7 bases lining up with TRBD2. CDR1 is MDHEN and CDR2 is SYDVKM in the germline V gene. J was trimmed by 2 bases and V by 2 bases; bases with no gene match: 10. This CDR3 region has 17 residues. DNA of the CDR3: TGTGCCAGCAGTTTAGGACCTAGCGGAGGTGTCACAGATACGCAGTATTTT. Translated: CASSLGPSGGVTDTQYF.

This clonotype was counted between two and nine times. The V and J genes are TRBV29-1 and TRBJ2-1, with 9 bases matching TRBD2. This CDR3 contains 14 residues. The germline CDR1 and CDR2 sequences are SQVTM and ANQGSEA. Losses at the gene ends were 7 bases for V and 4 bases for J; bases not matched to a gene: 8. CDR3 residues: CSGQGLAGYNEQFF. In DNA, the CDR3 is TGCAGCGGCCAAGGGCTAGCGGGATACAATGAGCAGTTCTTC.

The rearrangement uses TRBV6-2 or TRBV6-3 and TRBJ2-1; no firm D call. Per germline, CDR1 MNHEY and CDR2 SVGEGT. The CDR3 is 12 residues long. Trimming pared 4 bases from V and 9 bases from J, leaving 10 bases between. The CDR3 nucleotides are TGTGCCAGCAGTTCCCCCTTCCTTGAGCAGTTCTTC. The encoded protein is CASSSPFLEQFF.

J is TRBJ2-1 and V is TRBV27; 14 nucleotides agree with TRBD2. Germline assignment: CDR1 MNHEY and CDR2 SMNVEV (reference sequence). Germline trimming cut 3 bases from V and 2 bases from J; bases unmatched to any gene: 12. The CDR3 runs to 20 residues. The CDR3 protein is CASSFVWTSGRSTTYNEQFF. In DNA form, the CDR3 reads TGTGCCAGCAGTTTCGTGTGGACTAGCGGGAGGTCTACCACCTACAATGAGCAGTTCTTC.

The genes are TRBV4-3 and TRBJ2-1; 8 bases match TRBD2. CDR1 is LGHNA and CDR2 is YSLEER in the germline V gene. After removal of 3 bases from V and 8 bases from J, the junction contained 12 bases not matched to a gene. CDR3 length: 16 residues. Written as DNA, the CDR3 is TGCGCCAGCAGCCAGCAGCCGGGACTAGGGGCCCATGAGCAGTTCTTC. This gives the protein CASSQQPGLGAHEQFF.

The rearrangement links TRBV27 to TRBJ2-2; D ambiguous. The CDR3 totals 15 residues. V shed 2 bases and J shed 0 bases, with 7 bases lying between them. Per the germline V gene, CDR1 is MNHEY and CDR2 is SMNVEV (reference sequence). The CDR3 spells CASSLRPTNTGELFF. The CDR3, as DNA: TGTGCCAGCAGTTTAAGACCTACGAACACCGGGGAGCTGTTTTTT.

This clonotype was counted between two and nine times. V and J are TRBV6-5 and TRBJ2-3; no clear D. V shed 5 bases and J shed 2 bases, with 14 bases lying between them. The CDR3 contains 15 residues. Germline V CDR1 and CDR2: MNHEY, SVGAGI. This CDR3 reads CASSLMDESTDTQYF. Here the CDR3 DNA reads TGTGCCAGCAGTCTCATGGATGAGTCCACAGATACGCAGTATTTT.

This clonotype was seen a handful of times. The chain uses TRBV6-2 or TRBV6-3 and TRBJ1-1, with a possible D match to TRBD1 (5 bases). CDR1 MNHEY and CDR2 SVGEGT come from the germline V gene. This CDR3 spans 15 amino acids. With 6 bases removed from V and 0 bases from J, the gap between germline ends came to 14 bases. CDR3 protein: CASSYKDILNTEAFF. In nucleotides, the CDR3 is TGTGCCAGCAGCTATAAGGACATATTGAACACTGAAGCTTTCTTT.

V is TRBV2 and J is TRBJ1-1; D might be TRBD1 (5 bases). Trimming took off 2 bases at V and 3 bases at J, with 7 bases between the two ends. Germline V gene data show CDR1 as SNHLY and CDR2 as FYNNEI. The CDR3 length is 13 residues. The CDR3 sequence: CASSERGYTEAFF. For the CDR3, the DNA is TGTGCCAGCAGTGAACGGGGGTACACTGAAGCTTTCTTT.

The chain is built from TRBV5-6 and TRBJ2-7; the D gene is possibly TRBD2 (6 bases). V lost 4 bases and J 2 bases, leaving 19 bases between the germline ends. The length of the CDR3 is 16 residues. CDR1 is SGHDT and CDR2 is YYEEEE in the germline V gene. Written as DNA, the CDR3 is TGTGCCAGCAGCCACGAGGGTTCCGGGGGAACCTACGAGCAGTACTTC. This gives the protein CASSHEGSGGTYEQYF. The full variable domain, in which reference TRBV5-6 and TRBJ2-7 provide the parts outside the CDR3, is DAGVTQSPTHLIKTRGQQVTLRCSPKSGHDTVSWYQQALGQGPQFIFQYYEEEERQRGNFPDRFSGHQFPNYSSELNVNALLLGDSALYLCASSHEGSGGTYEQYFGPGTRLTVT.

This clonotype was seen more than once but under ten times. The CDR3 DNA reads TGTGCCAGCAGTTTAGGACCCCCCTTCGGCTACACCTTC. It translates to CASSLGPPFGYTF. The chain recombines TRBV12-3 or TRBV12-4 with TRBJ1-2; D is unresolved. With 1 base removed from V and 8 bases from J, the gap between germline ends came to 11 bases. The length of the CDR3 is 13 residues.

The table lists this clonotype with a few counts. V is TRBV27 and J is TRBJ2-2; D gene uncertain. V dropped 7 bases and J dropped 6 bases, with 12 bases sitting between them. The CDR3 totals 13 residues. Germline lookup yields CDR1 MNHEY and CDR2 SMNVEV (reference sequence). The CDR3 nucleotides are TGTGCCAGCACTCCCGCTGGGCCCGGGGAGCTGTTTTTT. Encoded protein: CASTPAGPGELFF.

V is TRBV29-1 and J is TRBJ2-1; D may be TRBD1 (6 bases). In germline, CDR1 is SQVTM, CDR2 ANQGSEA. Trimming shortened V by 0 bases and J by 15 bases, and 18 bases separated the two germline ends. This CDR3 is built from 13 residues. The CDR3 is CSVEDGGLIQGFF. The CDR3 DNA follows: TGCAGCGTTGAAGACGGTGGCCTCATACAGGGGTTCTTC.

V is TRBV7-8 and J is TRBJ2-7, with D tentatively TRBD2 (5 bases). Germline assignment: CDR1 SGHVS and CDR2 FQNEAQ. The CDR3 totals 13 residues. V was cut by 6 bases and J by 2 bases, with 11 bases left in between. CDR3 in DNA: TGTGCCAGCAGACCTCCGGGAACCTACGAGCAGTACTTC. It encodes CASRPPGTYEQYF.

The chain uses TRBV6-5 and TRBJ1-2; weak D call: TRBD1 (5 bases). Deletions cut 11 bases from V and 5 bases from J, with 18 bases between. Germline values: CDR1 MNHEY, CDR2 SVGAGI. The CDR3 has 13 amino acids. CDR3 nucleotides: TGTGCCGCCTCGGGCCTGGGGGAGTATGGCTACACCTTC. Residues: CAASGLGEYGYTF.

This clonotype came up a few times. The chain recombines TRBV28 with TRBJ1-1; D ambiguous. V was shortened by 0 bases and J by 4 bases, with 9 bases between the two germline ends. Germline V gives CDR1 MDHEN, CDR2 SYDVKM. This CDR3 has 14 residues. The CDR3 loop reads CASSLWGKGTEAFF. DNA of the CDR3: TGTGCCAGCAGTTTATGGGGAAAGGGCACTGAAGCTTTCTTT.

This clonotype came up a few times. This chain links TRBV6-5 with TRBJ2-1; the match to TRBD2 covers 15 bases. Trimming at V came to 2 bases and at J to 10 bases, leaving 12 bases not matched to a gene. Germline-derived CDR1 and CDR2 are MNHEY and SVGAGI. The CDR3 totals 18 residues. CDR3 amino acids: CASSYPGLAGGPQGEQFF. CDR3 DNA: TGTGCCAGCAGTTACCCCGGACTAGCGGGAGGGCCACAGGGGGAGCAGTTCTTC.